This TCR beta chain was retrieved from a study of technical replicates of blood from a handful of donors (dated by TCRdb to between 2016 and 2019). Points on this clone: The specificity of this receptor is unknown. Within one base of it there is no much larger clone, and no base qualities were kept.

Libraries were built with the immunoSEQ multiplex PCR assay. Here the immuneACCESS table is served through TCRdb, limited to in-frame sequences with V and J called. Missing clones are a known gap in these copies; in checked studies unresolved V genes cover under half, and the rest lacks a known reason. Within this sample are 85,000 to 100,000 clones, with approximately 94% of them counted one time only. 0.2% to 0.25% of the sample comes from the top ten. The sequenced sample consisted of T cells isolated from PBMCs. The clonotype was recovered from a human donor in good health.

The CDR3 is CASSQAGGEKLFF. The sequenced DNA: TGTGCCAGCAGCCAAGCGGGGGGGGAAAAACTGTTTTTT. The chain links TRBV4-2 with TRBJ1-4, with a weak D call of TRBD1 (5 bases match). V sheds 1 base and J sheds 8 bases, leaving 8 bases between their ends. The CDR3 runs 13 residues from the cysteine to the phenylalanine. Of the read, only the CDR3 DNA is kept; its 39 bases are in frame from base 1. From a lookup of the germline V gene, CDR1 and CDR2 are LGHNA and YNFKEQ.